This TCR beta chain originates from a study of response to subunit inactivated influenza vaccine. TCRdb re-called the RT-PCR reads with MiXCR, one entry per CDR3 protein. The sample includes roughly 170,000 distinct CDR3 sequences, about 9% of them seen just once. In regard to this clonotype: Its target is not known.

Points from the study as a whole: Each seasonal flu vaccination may recruit only limited new T cells, authors suggested.

This specimen was non-naive T cells sorted from PBMCs, taken on the day of vaccination. The receptor was derived from a man aged 50-60 years who received an inactivated influenza vaccine.

This CDR3 reads CASSLDAWTEAFF. CDR3 coding DNA: TGTGCCAGCAGCTTAGACGCGTGGACTGAAGCTTTCTTT. V and J are TRBV11-3 and TRBJ1-1; D ambiguous. Trimming removed 0 bases at V and 5 bases at J, with 7 bases between. The CDR3 totals 13 residues. Looked up from germline, CDR1 is SGHNT and CDR2 is YENEEA.